Presented here are 18 T cell receptor beta chains from one specimen sequenced in a study of blood T cell repertoires in COVID-19. Here immunoSEQ multiplex PCR was the method, and the copy in TCRdb shows in-frame clones only, minus some. The data hold about 380,000 clones, with about 88% observed a single time. Material: PBMCs or T cells enriched from blood (not recorded which). The origin of the receptors is a young woman who had recovered from COVID-19.

The chain links TRBV5-1 to TRBJ2-1; possibly TRBD1 for D (6 bases). The CDR3 consists of 15 residues. Trimming pared 5 bases from V and 4 bases from J, leaving 16 bases between. Germline lookup yields CDR1 SGHRS and CDR2 YFSETQ. CDR3 protein: CASSFPRTVYNEQFF. As DNA, the CDR3 is TGCGCCAGCAGTTTTCCCCGGACAGTTTACAATGAGCAGTTCTTC. Based on the CDR3 plus reference TRBV5-1 and TRBJ2-1, the full variable domain is KAGVTQTPRYLIKTRGQQVTLSCSPISGHRSVSWYQQTPGQGLQFLFEYFSETQRNKGNFPGRFSGRQFSNSRSEMNVSTLELGDSALYLCASSFPRTVYNEQFFGPGTRLTVL.

The rearrangement joins TRBV27 to TRBJ2-7, with TRBD1 identical over 9 bases. The CDR3 totals 14 residues. The germline CDR1 and CDR2 sequences are MNHEY and SMNVEV (reference sequence). J gave up 5 bases and V 4 bases, and 6 bases lay outside the gene matches. This CDR3 reads CASSSWTGVNEQYF. In DNA, the CDR3 is TGTGCCAGCAGTTCCTGGACAGGGGTGAACGAGCAGTACTTC.

The chain is built from TRBV27 and TRBJ1-4; a possible D gene is TRBD1 (6 bases). In germline, CDR1 is MNHEY, CDR2 SMNVEV (reference sequence). This CDR3 spans 14 amino acids. The V end lost 6 bases, the J end lost 3 bases, and 11 bases lay between the germline ends. The CDR3 nucleotides are TGTGCCAGCAGCCACAGGGTAGCTAATGAAAAACTGTTTTTT. Residues: CASSHRVANEKLFF.

The rearrangement links TRBV5-4 to TRBJ1-2, with 8 bases aligning to TRBD1. Germline trimming cut 8 bases from V and 5 bases from J; bases unmatched to any gene: 14. CDR1 is SGHNT and CDR2 is YYREEE in the germline V gene (reference sequence). CDR3 length: 15 residues. Here the CDR3 DNA reads TGTGCCAGTTTAATCCAAGGACAGGGAGGTTATGGCTACACCTTC. Its protein product is CASLIQGQGGYGYTF. The entire variable domain, with the rest obtained from reference TRBV5-4 and TRBJ1-2, is as follows: ETGVTQSPTHLIKTRGQQVTLRCSSQSGHNTVSWYQQALGQGPQFIFQYYREEENGRGNFPPRFSGLQFPNYSSELNVNALELDDSALYLCASLIQGQGGYGYTFGSGTRLTVV.

The chain couples TRBV28 to TRBJ2-1, with 8 bases fitting TRBD2. Germline V gene sequence: CDR1 MDHEN, CDR2 SYDVKM. Trimming removed 6 bases from V and 0 bases from J; junction bases left unmatched: 7. This CDR3 contains 16 residues. This CDR3 is CASSYTGTSSYNEQFF. CDR3 nucleotides: TGTGCCAGCAGCTATACCGGGACTAGCTCCTACAATGAGCAGTTCTTC.

This clone was detected only a few times. The rearrangement joins TRBV4-2 to TRBJ2-6; the match to TRBD1 covers 11 bases. The CDR3 runs 18 residues. From germline, CDR1 is LGHNA and CDR2 YNFKEQ. V lost 0 bases and J lost 2; bases outside the gene matches: 3. The CDR3 sequence: CASSQDRTGGAGANVLTF. In DNA, the CDR3 is TGTGCCAGCAGCCAAGATCGGACAGGGGGCGCTGGGGCCAACGTCCTGACTTTC.

This chain connects TRBV5-1 to TRBJ2-2, with a tentative D call TRBD1 (6 bases). The CDR3 length is 16 residues. The V and J ends lost 0 bases and 5 bases respectively, with 14 bases between them. In germline, CDR1 is SGHRS, CDR2 YFSETQ. The CDR3 here is CASSLDYGGSTGELFF. Here the CDR3 DNA reads TGCGCCAGCAGCTTGGATTATGGGGGCAGTACCGGGGAGCTGTTTTTT.

The rearrangement joins TRBV5-4 to TRBJ2-3; TRBD2 is a possible D gene (5 bases). V lost 7 bases and J lost 0, with 18 bases in between. The CDR3 is 16 amino acids. Germline V CDR1 and CDR2: SGHNT, YYREEE (reference sequence). In DNA form, the CDR3 reads TGTGCCAGCGCTAAGGAAGCGGCTCATAGCACAGATACGCAGTATTTT. Encoded protein: CASAKEAAHSTDTQYF.

J is TRBJ1-3 and V is TRBV5-1, with a tentative D call TRBD1 (5 bases). The V gene lost 4 bases and the J gene lost 2 bases, with 13 bases spanning the gap. This CDR3 contains 15 residues. Germline CDR1 SGHRS, CDR2 YFSETQ. The CDR3 spells CASSPQGNAGNTIYF. As DNA, the CDR3 is TGCGCCAGCAGCCCTCAGGGAAACGCTGGAAACACCATATATTTT.

The sample holds a few counts of this clone. The chain links TRBV4-1 to TRBJ1-3, with D tentatively TRBD1 (5 bases). This CDR3 comprises 15 residues. Trimming cost V 4 bases and J 4 bases, with 14 bases left between them. Germline V CDR1 and CDR2: MGHRA, YSYEKL. CDR3 in DNA: TGCGCCAGCAGCCGATTAGTAGGGGTCGGAAACACCATATATTTT. As protein: CASSRLVGVGNTIYF.

The CDR3 loop is CASSKITDGDYGYTF. In nucleotides, the CDR3 is TGTGCCAGCAGCAAAATAACAGACGGGGACTATGGCTACACCTTC. The chain uses TRBV21-1 and TRBJ1-2. TRBV21-1 is described as a pseudogene. The CDR3 contains 15 residues.

The chain combines TRBV7-9 with TRBJ2-7; a possible D gene is TRBD2 (8 bases). The CDR3 has 15 residues. Germline V gives CDR1 SEHNR, CDR2 FQNEAQ (reference sequence). Trimming removed 5 bases from V and 1 base from J, with 15 bases in between. The CDR3 protein is CASSREGAQSYEQYF. The CDR3, as DNA: TGTGCCAGCAGCCGGGAGGGGGCGCAATCCTACGAGCAGTACTTC. The whole variable domain, filled in from reference TRBV7-9 and TRBJ2-7, reads DTGVSQNPRHKITKRGQNVTFRCDPISEHNRLYWYRQTLGQGPEFLTYFQNEAQLEKSRLLSDRFSAERPKGSFSTLEIQRTEQGDSAMYLCASSREGAQSYEQYFGPGTRLTVT.

The chain uses TRBV7-2 and TRBJ2-5; TRBD2 matches 7 bases. This CDR3 contains 14 residues. After removal of 4 bases from V and 3 bases from J, the junction contained 5 bases not matched to a gene. CDR1 is SGHTA, CDR2 FQGNSA, per germline. The CDR3 nucleotides are TGTGCCAGCAGCTCTTTGGGGGGGAAAGAGACCCAGTACTTC. Translation gives CASSSLGGKETQYF. Drawing the rest from reference TRBV7-2 and TRBJ2-5, the complete variable domain is GAGVSQSPSNKVTEKGKDVELRCDPISGHTALYWYRQSLGQGLEFLIYFQGNSAPDKSGLPSDRFSAERTGGSVSTLTIQRTQQEDSAVYLCASSSLGGKETQYFGPGTRLLVL.

The rearrangement uses TRBV7-2 and TRBJ2-1, with 8 bases that match TRBD2. Germline values: CDR1 SGHTA, CDR2 FQGNSA. After removal of 5 bases from V and 2 bases from J, the junction contained 11 bases not matched to a gene. The CDR3 runs to 17 residues. CDR3 sequence (DNA): TGTGCCAGCAGCACTAGGGGGGCGGGGGGCCCCTACAATGAGCAGTTCTTC. Translating it yields CASSTRGAGGPYNEQFF.

The CDR3 protein is CASSRGTSGATYEQYF. The DNA of the CDR3 is TGTGCCAGCAGCCGAGGGACTAGCGGGGCCACCTACGAGCAGTACTTC. This rearrangement joins TRBV14 to TRBJ2-7; 13 bases fit TRBD2. The CDR3 is made up of 16 amino acids. Germline CDR1 is SGHDN and CDR2 is FVKESK. V trimming: 4 bases; J trimming: 2 bases; junction bases outside the gene matches: 5. The full variable domain, its missing parts supplied by reference TRBV14 and TRBJ2-7, is EAGVTQFPSHSVIEKGQTVTLRCDPISGHDNLYWYRRVMGKEIKFLLHFVKESKQDESGMPNNRFLAERTGGTYSTLKVQPAELEDSGVYFCASSRGTSGATYEQYFGPGTRLTVT.

The gene calls are TRBV9 and TRBJ2-1, with unresolved D. Germline V gene data show CDR1 as SGDLS and CDR2 as YYNGEE. The CDR3 is 16 amino acids. V was trimmed by 0 bases and J by 2 bases, leaving 12 bases between them. The CDR3 nucleotides read TGTGCCAGCAGCGTAGTGGCGGCCTCCCCCTACAATGAGCAGTTCTTC. Residues: CASSVVAASPYNEQFF.

This chain connects TRBV9 to TRBJ1-2; D not resolved. This CDR3 is built from 14 residues. Germline loops: CDR1 SGDLS, CDR2 YYNGEE. The V and J ends lost 0 bases and 0 bases respectively, with 6 bases between them. For the CDR3, the DNA is TGTGCCAGCAGCGTAGTGGGAGCTAACTATGGCTACACCTTC. Its protein product is CASSVVGANYGYTF.

The chain has TRBV4-1 and TRBJ2-2, with 13 bases that match TRBD2. The CDR3 sequence is 18 residues long. The germline V gene has CDR1 MGHRA and CDR2 YSYEKL. The ends lost 1 base at V and 5 bases at J; junction bases unmatched: 7. CDR3 amino acids: CASSQGPRLAGGTGELFF. The CDR3 nucleotides read TGCGCCAGCAGCCAAGGCCCGCGACTAGCGGGAGGAACCGGGGAGCTGTTTTTT.